This passage covers 15 T cell receptor beta chains from one sample sequenced in a study of metastatic and nonmetastatic thyroid tumors. Nobody among the patients had been given any treatment before thyroid surgery. TCRdb re-called the PCR reads through MiXCR. The top ten clones hold roughly 32% of a sample with a few thousand clones, approximately 35% of them seen once. Sequences were obtained from adjacent normal tissue. The receptor source for this set is a male donor with papillary thyroid cancer or a benign thyroid nodule (not recorded which). Some clones in this sample may be carry-over from other donors' samples.

This clone has just a few counts. This chain joins TRBV28 and TRBJ2-1; 8 positions agree with TRBD2. CDR1 is MDHEN, CDR2 SYDVKM, per germline. V was pared by 5 bases and J by 10 bases, with 16 bases of the junction left unmatched. CDR3 length: 16 amino acids. CDR3 bases: TGTGCCAGCAGTCTCCAACTAGCGGTCGTACCGATGGAGCAGTTCTTC. Protein sequence: CASSLQLAVVPMEQFF.

This clone was detected only a few times. V usage is TRBV6-2 or TRBV6-3 and J usage is TRBJ2-5; no clear D. The V gene lost 2 bases and the J gene lost 5 bases, with 3 bases spanning the gap. The CDR3 extends over 11 amino acids. The germline CDR1 and CDR2 sequences are MNHEY and SVGEGT. The DNA of the CDR3 is TGTGCCAGCAGTTACCTCGAGACCCAGTACTTC. Protein product: CASSYLETQYF.

This clone was found a few times. The CDR3 DNA reads TGTGCCAGCAGAGGGGGCGGAGGTGGAAACACCATATATTTT. This codes for CASRGGGGGNTIYF. The V call is TRBV28, the J call TRBJ1-3, with 7 positions matching TRBD1. Germline V gives CDR1 MDHEN, CDR2 SYDVKM. The CDR3 length is 14 residues. V lost 6 bases and J lost 3; bases outside the gene matches: 5.

This sequence joins TRBV20-1 and TRBJ2-3; D is ambiguous. This CDR3 is 11 amino acids long. Germline loops: CDR1 DFQATT, CDR2 SNEGSKA (reference sequence). Trimming shortened V by 3 bases and J by 4 bases, and 5 bases separated the two germline ends. The CDR3 here is CSARFADTQYF. For the CDR3, the DNA is TGCAGTGCTAGGTTTGCAGATACGCAGTATTTT.

By share, this clone ranks as large. The CDR3 loop is CASSRGGHEQYF. The CDR3 coding sequence is TGTGCCAGCAGTCGGGGGGGCCACGAGCAGTACTTC. The chain is built from TRBV2 and TRBJ2-7, with 8 positions matching TRBD2. V trimming: 5 bases; J trimming: 5 bases; junction bases outside the gene matches: 2. Looked up from germline, CDR1 is SNHLY and CDR2 is FYNNEI. This CDR3 is 12 amino acids long.

The chain has TRBV27 and TRBJ2-1; 8 bases are shared with TRBD1. V lost 4 bases to trimming and J lost 0 bases; unmatched junction nucleotides: 8. CDR1 MNHEY and CDR2 SMNVEV come from the germline V gene (reference sequence). This CDR3 is 17 amino acids long. The CDR3, as DNA: TGTGCCAGCAGTTCCATGACAGGGGCAGTCTCCTACAATGAGCAGTTCTTC. Residues: CASSSMTGAVSYNEQFF.

The chain has TRBV6-9 and TRBJ1-2; unclear D gene. The CDR3 sequence is 15 residues long. The V and J ends lost 6 bases and 4 bases respectively, with 18 bases between them. The germline V gene encodes CDR1 MNHGY and CDR2 SVAAGI. The CDR3 loop is CASRDSKVRVYGYTF. The CDR3 coding sequence is TGTGCCAGCAGAGATTCGAAGGTGAGGGTCTATGGCTACACCTTC.

Only a few counts were recorded for this clone. J is TRBJ1-2 and V is TRBV12-3 or TRBV12-4; 12 bases align to TRBD1. The CDR3 runs 14 residues. Trimming took 5 bases from V and 8 from J; bases not matched to a gene: 6. The CDR3: CASSLRDRGLGYTF. CDR3 coding DNA: TGTGCCAGCAGTCTCCGGGACAGGGGGCTCGGCTACACCTTC.

This clone was found a few times. The chain couples TRBV6-1 to TRBJ2-7; 7 bases map to TRBD2. Germline trimming cut 5 bases from V and 4 bases from J; bases unmatched to any gene: 14. The CDR3 contains 16 residues. From germline, CDR1 is MNHNS and CDR2 SASEGT. In DNA form, the CDR3 reads TGTGCCAGCAGTTCCCTCCACAGCGGGAAGAAGTACGAGCAGTACTTC. Its translation: CASSSLHSGKKYEQYF.

This clone was seen just once. The rearrangement links TRBV11-2 to TRBJ2-3; 8 positions match TRBD1. The CDR3 loop spans 16 amino acids. Trimming removed 0 bases from V and 2 bases from J; junction bases left unmatched: 4. Germline values: CDR1 SGHAT, CDR2 FQNNGV. This CDR3 reads CASSLEGTGLTDTQYF. The CDR3 nucleotides are TGTGCCAGCAGCTTAGAGGGGACAGGTCTCACAGATACGCAGTATTTT.

This chain uses TRBV28 with TRBJ1-1, with 8 bases fitting TRBD1. Trimming cost V 5 bases and J 4 bases; bases outside gene matches: 6. CDR3 length: 14 residues. Germline lookup yields CDR1 MDHEN and CDR2 SYDVKM. In nucleotides, the CDR3 is TGTGCCAGCAGTGAGACAGGGGAGGGCACTGAAGCTTTCTTT. This gives the protein CASSETGEGTEAFF.

This clone appeared a few times. This rearrangement joins TRBV27 to TRBJ2-7; 11 bases agree with TRBD1. Germline V gene lookup returns CDR1 MNHEY and CDR2 SMNVEV (reference sequence). The CDR3 contains 14 residues. V gave up 5 bases and J gave up 2 bases; unmatched junction bases: 2. Here the CDR3 reads CASSGQGAAYEQYF. CDR3 DNA sequence: TGTGCCAGCAGTGGACAGGGGGCGGCCTACGAGCAGTACTTC.

The CDR3 here is CSARGLASYEQYF. The CDR3 region has the DNA TGCAGTGCTAGGGGACTAGCATCCTACGAGCAGTACTTC. The chain recombines TRBV20-1 with TRBJ2-7; 9 bases are a match to TRBD2. Germline V gene data show CDR1 as DFQATT and CDR2 as SNEGSKA (reference sequence). V lost 3 bases, J lost 1 base, and 1 base stayed unmatched. The length of the CDR3 is 13 residues.

This clone has a handful of counts. The junction departs from germline at one end; a sequencing error may be responsible. The genes are TRBV6-2 or TRBV6-3 and TRBJ2-1; no firm D call. The CDR3 is 11 amino acids. The germline gives CDR1 MNHEY, CDR2 SVGEGT. Written as DNA, the CDR3 is TGTGCCAGCAGGACATGGGATGAGCAATTCTTC. Amino acid sequence: CASRTWDEQFF.

CDR3 loop: CASRPAGMGNQPQHF. CDR3 coding DNA: TGTGCCAGCAGGCCCGCGGGGATGGGCAATCAGCCCCAGCATTTT. This chain joins TRBV6-2 or TRBV6-3 and TRBJ1-5; unclear D gene. The CDR3 consists of 15 residues. The germline V and J ends were trimmed by 6 bases and 2 bases, with 14 bases remaining between them. Looked up from germline, CDR1 is MNHEY and CDR2 is SVGEGT.